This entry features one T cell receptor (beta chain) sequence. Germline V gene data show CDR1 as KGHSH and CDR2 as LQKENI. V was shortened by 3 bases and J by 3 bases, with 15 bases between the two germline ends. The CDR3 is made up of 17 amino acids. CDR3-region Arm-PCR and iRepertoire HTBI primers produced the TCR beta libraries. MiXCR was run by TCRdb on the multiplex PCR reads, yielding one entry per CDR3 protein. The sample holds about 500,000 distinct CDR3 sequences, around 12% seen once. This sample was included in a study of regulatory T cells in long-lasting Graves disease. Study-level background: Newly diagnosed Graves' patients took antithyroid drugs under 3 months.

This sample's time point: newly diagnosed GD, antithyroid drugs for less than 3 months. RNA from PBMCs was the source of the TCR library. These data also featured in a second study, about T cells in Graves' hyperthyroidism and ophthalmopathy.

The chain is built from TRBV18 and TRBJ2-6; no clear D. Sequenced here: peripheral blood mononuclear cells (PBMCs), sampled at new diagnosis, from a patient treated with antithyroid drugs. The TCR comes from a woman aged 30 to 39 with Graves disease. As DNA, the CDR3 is TGTGCCAGCTCACCGGTCAGCATGCCAGATGGGGCCAACGTCCTGACTTTC. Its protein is CASSPVSMPDGANVLTF.